The 27 T cell receptor beta chains in this list originate from one sample, sequenced in a study of blood T cell repertoires in COVID-19. Profiling relied on immunoSEQ multiplex PCR, and the TCRdb table lists in-frame clones only, not all of them. The sample holds more than 200,000 clones, around nine tenths seen once. Sequenced sample: PBMCs or T cells enriched from blood (not recorded which). These receptors were obtained from a woman in her twenties or thirties who had been exposed to COVID-19.

CDR3 amino acids: CASSQEGIAGHTDTQYF. The CDR3 nucleotides are TGTGCCAGCAGCCAAGAGGGGATAGCGGGACACACAGATACGCAGTATTTT. The genes are TRBV4-2 and TRBJ2-3, with 8 bases matching TRBD2. The trim removed 0 bases at V and 2 bases at J, leaving 7 bases unmatched. The CDR3 totals 17 residues. Germline loops: CDR1 LGHNA, CDR2 YNFKEQ.

The CDR3 protein is CASSQGQGTYEQYF. The DNA of the CDR3 is TGTGCCAGCAGCCAGGGACAGGGGACCTACGAGCAGTACTTC. V usage is TRBV3-1 (or the pseudogene TRBV3-2) and J usage is TRBJ2-7; 10 bases align to TRBD1. The V segment lost 3 bases and the J segment 2 bases; nucleotides outside the gene matches: 1. CDR1 is LGHDT, CDR2 YNNKEL, per germline (reference sequence). The CDR3 totals 14 residues.

The chain links TRBV19 to TRBJ1-4, with 7 bases that match TRBD1. The CDR3 has 17 amino acids. The V segment lost 5 bases and the J segment 6 bases; nucleotides outside the gene matches: 15. Germline lookup yields CDR1 LNHDA and CDR2 SQIVND (reference sequence). CDR3 DNA: TGTGCCAGTAGTCCCCGGAGGGGGCGGACGGTGTATGAAAAACTGTTTTTT. Its protein product is CASSPRRGRTVYEKLFF.

This clone has only a few counts. The V call is TRBV5-6, the J call TRBJ1-2; 7 bases align to TRBD1. The CDR3 is 13 amino acids. The germline CDR1 and CDR2 sequences are SGHDT and YYEEEE. After removal of 3 bases from V and 11 bases from J, the junction contained 10 bases not matched to a gene. CDR3 amino acids: CASSSHRGVGYTF. CDR3 nucleotides: TGTGCCAGCAGCTCCCACAGGGGAGTCGGATACACCTTC. The full variable domain, in which reference TRBV5-6 and TRBJ1-2 provide the parts outside the CDR3, is DAGVTQSPTHLIKTRGQQVTLRCSPKSGHDTVSWYQQALGQGPQFIFQYYEEEERQRGNFPDRFSGHQFPNYSSELNVNALLLGDSALYLCASSSHRGVGYTFGSGTRLTVV.

The chain links TRBV4-1 to TRBJ2-2, with a weak D call TRBD2 (5 bases). Per germline, CDR1 MGHRA and CDR2 YSYEKL. CDR3 length: 15 amino acids. V was trimmed by 1 base and J by 1 base, leaving 7 bases between them. CDR3 region: CASSQVGGNTGELFF. In DNA, the CDR3 is TGCGCCAGCAGCCAAGTAGGAGGGAACACCGGGGAGCTGTTTTTT.

The chain uses TRBV11-2 and TRBJ2-1, with D uncertain. The CDR3 totals 14 residues. The V end lost 3 bases, the J end lost 9 bases, and 15 bases lay between the germline ends. The germline gives CDR1 SGHAT, CDR2 FQNNGV. The chain's CDR3 is CASSFKAATSEQFF. CDR3 sequence (DNA): TGTGCCAGCAGCTTTAAGGCCGCGACAAGTGAGCAGTTCTTC.

This clone has ten or more counts. The chain uses TRBV11-2 and TRBJ2-7; 11 bases fit TRBD1. Losses at the gene ends were 1 base for V and 2 bases for J; bases not matched to a gene: 10. CDR3 length equals 18 residues. Germline-derived CDR1 and CDR2 are SGHAT and FQNNGV. Here the CDR3 reads CASSLVARDRGTPYEQYF. As DNA, the CDR3 is TGTGCCAGCAGCTTAGTCGCGAGGGACAGGGGGACCCCCTACGAGCAGTACTTC.

The chain is built from TRBV19 and TRBJ2-2; TRBD2 aligns across 7 bases. The V and J ends lost 1 base and 5 bases, in that order; junction bases with no gene match: 10. The CDR3 has 17 residues. In germline, CDR1 is LNHDA, CDR2 SQIVND (reference sequence). Here the CDR3 DNA reads TGTGCCAGTAGTATAGGAGGCGGGAGAGGGAGTACCGGGGAGCTGTTTTTT. Translating it yields CASSIGGGRGSTGELFF.

There are a few counts of this clone. The chain has TRBV2 and TRBJ1-1, with no clear D. Germline V lookup: CDR1 SNHLY, CDR2 FYNNEI. This CDR3 comprises 14 residues. With 4 bases removed from V and 6 bases from J, the gap between germline ends came to 15 bases. CDR3 sequence: CASSGIEGVPEAFF. The DNA for the CDR3 is TGTGCCAGCAGTGGTATCGAGGGAGTGCCTGAAGCTTTCTTT.

The table lists this clone with a count of one. This chain uses TRBV2 with TRBJ1-1; unclear D gene. The CDR3 runs 13 residues. Germline V lookup: CDR1 SNHLY, CDR2 FYNNEI. V was cut by 1 base and J by 6 bases, with 9 bases left in between. This CDR3 reads CASSEGGYAEAFF. The CDR3 DNA reads TGTGCCAGCAGTGAAGGCGGTTACGCTGAAGCTTTCTTT. Filled out from reference TRBV2 and TRBJ1-1, the complete variable domain reads EPEVTQTPSHQVTQMGQEVILRCVPISNHLYFYWYRQILGQKVEFLVSFYNNEISEKSEIFDDQFSVERPDGSNFTLKIRSTKLEDSAMYFCASSEGGYAEAFFGQGTRLTVV.

A single count supports this clone. The rearrangement uses TRBV12-5 and TRBJ2-1; 8 positions match TRBD2. Trimming removed 0 bases from V and 2 bases from J; junction bases left unmatched: 9. Germline-derived CDR1 and CDR2 are LGHNT and FRNRAP. This CDR3 is 18 amino acids long. CDR3 bases: TGTGCTAGTGGTTTGGTACGACGAGCGGGAGAGCCCTACAATGAGCAGTTCTTC. Protein sequence: CASGLVRRAGEPYNEQFF.

This clone was observed a single time. The V and J genes are TRBV28 and TRBJ2-7, with 14 positions matching TRBD2. The V gene end was trimmed by 7 bases and the J gene end by 4 bases; junction bases not matched to a gene: 3. The CDR3 contains 14 residues. Germline CDR1 and CDR2: MDHEN and SYDVKM. CDR3 protein: CASTGTSGSYEQYF. For the CDR3, the DNA is TGTGCCAGCACCGGGACTAGCGGGAGTTACGAGCAGTACTTC.

The genes are TRBV7-9 and TRBJ2-1; 12 bases agree with TRBD1. The trim removed 5 bases at V and 5 bases at J, leaving 4 bases unmatched. Germline V CDR1 and CDR2: SEHNR, FQNEAQ (reference sequence). This CDR3 spans 15 amino acids. CDR3 coding DNA: TGTGCCAGCAGCATGGGACAGGGGGCTCACAATGAGCAGTTCTTC. This gives the protein CASSMGQGAHNEQFF.

The chain is built from TRBV6-5 and TRBJ1-2; 11 positions agree with TRBD1. This CDR3 contains 14 residues. Looked up from germline, CDR1 is MNHEY and CDR2 is SVGAGI. The trim removed 6 bases at V and 6 bases at J, leaving 6 bases unmatched. The DNA of the CDR3 is TGTGCCAGCAGCAGGACAGGGGGCGCAAATGGCTACACCTTC. Amino acids: CASSRTGGANGYTF.

The rearrangement joins TRBV28 to TRBJ2-1; tentatively, D is TRBD2 (5 bases). The CDR3 is 15 amino acids. Germline CDR1 reads MDHEN; CDR2 reads SYDVKM. The germline V and J ends were trimmed by 5 bases and 0 bases, with 11 bases remaining between them. The CDR3, as DNA: TGTGCCAGCAGTCAGGACTTTAGCTCCTACAATGAGCAGTTCTTC. It translates to CASSQDFSSYNEQFF.

The J gene is TRBJ2-3, the V gene TRBV7-9; D is perhaps TRBD2 (6 bases). The length of the CDR3 is 16 residues. Between the trimmed V and J ends, which lost 2 bases and 1 base, there was a span of 13 bases. Germline V gene data show CDR1 as SEHNR and CDR2 as FQNEAQ (reference sequence). The CDR3 sequence: CASSLMVGGGTDTQYF. CDR3 in DNA: TGTGCCAGCAGCTTAATGGTGGGAGGCGGCACAGATACGCAGTATTTT. The full variable domain, completed using reference TRBV7-9 and TRBJ2-3, is DTGVSQNPRHKITKRGQNVTFRCDPISEHNRLYWYRQTLGQGPEFLTYFQNEAQLEKSRLLSDRFSAERPKGSFSTLEIQRTEQGDSAMYLCASSLMVGGGTDTQYFGPGTRLTVL.

The chain carries TRBV3-1 (or the pseudogene TRBV3-2) and TRBJ2-1; D gene ambiguous. Per germline, CDR1 LGHDT and CDR2 YNNKEL (reference sequence). The CDR3 extends over 11 amino acids. Trimming left V 2 bases short and J 8 bases short, with 4 bases between. The CDR3 loop is CASSQIDEQFF. As DNA, the CDR3 is TGTGCCAGCAGCCAAATCGATGAGCAGTTCTTC.

This clone appeared once. The chain uses TRBV5-4 and TRBJ2-5, with a possible D match to TRBD1 (5 bases). The germline CDR1 and CDR2 sequences are SGHNT and YYREEE (reference sequence). This CDR3 has 14 amino acids. The V end lost 0 bases, the J end lost 1 base, and 7 bases lay between the germline ends. The CDR3 reads CASSLGQGQETQYF. The DNA of the CDR3 is TGTGCCAGCAGCTTGGGTCAGGGCCAAGAGACCCAGTACTTC.

The chain carries TRBV4-2 and TRBJ2-7, with D possibly matching TRBD2 (6 bases). The CDR3 consists of 17 residues. Germline V gene data show CDR1 as LGHNA and CDR2 as YNFKEQ. V dropped 1 base and J dropped 0 bases, with 16 bases sitting between them. The CDR3 sequence: CASSQVAPGDSSYEQYF. For the CDR3, the DNA is TGTGCCAGCAGCCAAGTGGCTCCGGGGGATAGCTCCTACGAGCAGTACTTC.

Only one count was recorded for this clone. CDR3: CASSPRQGTVSGYTF. The CDR3 region has the DNA TGCGCCAGCAGCCCCCGACAGGGGACAGTAAGTGGCTACACCTTC. The rearrangement joins TRBV4-1 to TRBJ1-2; 8 nucleotides agree with TRBD1. J was trimmed by 7 bases and V by 4 bases; bases with no gene match: 11. Germline V gives CDR1 MGHRA, CDR2 YSYEKL. The CDR3 totals 15 residues.

On this clone: Compared with germline, one end of the junction differs, possibly owing to a read error. This sequence joins TRBV6-5 and TRBJ2-1, with 10 bases matching TRBD2. The CDR3 is 16 residues long. CDR1 MNHEY and CDR2 SVGAGI come from the germline V gene. The CDR3 here is CASIYILGLANNEQFF. CDR3 sequence (DNA): TGTGCCAGCATTTACATTCTGGGACTAGCGAACAATGAGCAGTTCTTC.

This rearrangement joins TRBV11-2 to TRBJ2-3; D uncertain. With 1 base removed from V and 0 bases from J, the gap between germline ends came to 5 bases. The CDR3 contains 14 residues. CDR1 and CDR2 from the germline V gene are SGHAT and FQNNGV. In nucleotides, the CDR3 is TGTGCCAGCAGCTTAGGCAGGAGCACAGATACGCAGTATTTT. Amino acids: CASSLGRSTDTQYF.

The chain combines TRBV7-9 with TRBJ2-2, with TRBD2 as a possible D gene (5 bases). Trimming took 5 bases from V and 6 from J, leaving 16 bases between them. Germline assignment: CDR1 SEHNR and CDR2 FQNEAQ (reference sequence). CDR3 length equals 15 residues. CDR3 DNA sequence: TGTGCCAGCAGCCCCACGATACTAGTATCCGGGGAGCTGTTTTTT. This codes for CASSPTILVSGELFF.

Comment on this clone: Additional DNA sequences in this sample encode the identical CDR3. V is TRBV3-1 (or the pseudogene TRBV3-2) and J is TRBJ2-3; D gene unclear. Germline values: CDR1 LGHDT, CDR2 YNNKEL (reference sequence). The ends were cut back, 1 base at V and 1 base at J, with 6 bases in the middle. The CDR3 totals 14 residues. In DNA form, the CDR3 reads TGTGCCAGCAGCCAAGGCGGCGGCACAGATACGCAGTATTTT. It codes for CASSQGGGTDTQYF.

The chain combines TRBV2 with TRBJ2-1; 11 nucleotides match TRBD2. V gave up 4 bases and J gave up 3 bases; unmatched junction bases: 5. The CDR3 contains 16 residues. The germline CDR1 and CDR2 sequences are SNHLY and FYNNEI. The CDR3 DNA follows: TGTGCCAGCAGTGGCCAACTAGCGGGAGTCTACAATGAGCAGTTCTTC. As protein: CASSGQLAGVYNEQFF.

This chain uses TRBV6-6 with TRBJ2-7; maybe TRBD2 (5 bases). With 6 bases removed from V and 5 bases from J, the gap between germline ends came to 17 bases. Germline CDR1 MNHNY, CDR2 SVGAGI (reference sequence). The CDR3 spans 14 residues. CDR3 sequence: CASRTTRNRNEQYF. The CDR3 DNA is TGTGCCAGCAGAACTACTAGGAACCGGAACGAGCAGTACTTC.

This chain connects TRBV6-5 to TRBJ2-7; perhaps TRBD2 as D (6 bases). The V end lost 6 bases, the J end lost 2 bases, and 14 bases lay between the germline ends. This CDR3 contains 14 residues. Looked up from germline, CDR1 is MNHEY and CDR2 is SVGAGI. In DNA form, the CDR3 reads TGTGCCAGCAGCGCCGGGACTCACACCTACGAGCAGTACTTC. Translated, it gives CASSAGTHTYEQYF.